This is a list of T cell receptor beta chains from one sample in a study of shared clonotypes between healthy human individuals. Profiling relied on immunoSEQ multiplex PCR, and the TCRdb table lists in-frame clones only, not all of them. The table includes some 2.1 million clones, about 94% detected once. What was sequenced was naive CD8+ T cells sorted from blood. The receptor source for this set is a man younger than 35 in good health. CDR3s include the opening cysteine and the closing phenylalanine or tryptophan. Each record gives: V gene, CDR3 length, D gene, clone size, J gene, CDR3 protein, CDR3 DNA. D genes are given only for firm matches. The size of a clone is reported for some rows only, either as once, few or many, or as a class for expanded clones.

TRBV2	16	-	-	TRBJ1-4	CASSEGRAATNEKLFF	TGTGCCAGCAGTGAGGGCAGGGCCGCAACTAATGAAAAACTGTTTTTT
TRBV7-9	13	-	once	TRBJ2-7	CASSLAGADRLYF	TGTGCCAGCAGCTTAGCGGGGGCGGATCGGCTGTACTTC
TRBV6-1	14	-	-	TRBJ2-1	CASSDASLYNEQFF	TGTGCCAGCAGTGATGCTTCCCTCTACAATGAGCAGTTCTTC
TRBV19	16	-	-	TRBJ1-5	CASSIVPPREVQPQHF	TGTGCCAGTAGTATAGTCCCTCCCCGGGAGGTACAGCCCCAGCATTTT
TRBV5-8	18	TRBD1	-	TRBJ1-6	CASSLPGQGFSYNSPLHF	TGTGCCAGCAGCTTACCGGGACAGGGCTTTTCCTATAATTCACCCCTCCACTTT
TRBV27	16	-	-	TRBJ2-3	CASSFSVGERTDTQYF	TGTGCCAGCAGTTTTAGTGTGGGTGAACGCACAGATACGCAGTATTTT
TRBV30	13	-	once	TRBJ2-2	CAWSGPADGELFF	TGTGCCTGGAGTGGCCCCGCTGACGGGGAGCTGTTTTTT
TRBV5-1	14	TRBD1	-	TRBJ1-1	CASSLGTGLTEAFF	TGCGCCAGCAGCTTGGGGACAGGGCTTACTGAAGCTTTCTTT
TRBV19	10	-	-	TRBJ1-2	CASRSYGYTF	TGTGCCAGTAGGTCCTATGGCTACACCTTC
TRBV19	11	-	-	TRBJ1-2	CASSRYYGYTF	TGTGCCAGTAGTCGGTACTATGGCTACACCTTC
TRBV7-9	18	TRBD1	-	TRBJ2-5	CASSPSRGQGEQEETQYF	TGTGCCAGCAGCCCCTCGAGGGGACAGGGAGAGCAGGAAGAGACCCAGTACTTC